The clone carrying this T cell receptor (beta chain) appeared once. Only in-frame clones appear in the TCRdb table, and some are missing; sequencing was by immunoSEQ multiplex PCR. This sample carries about 120,000 clones, approximately 90% of them seen once, and the ten largest clones take less than 3.5%. The CDR3 runs 14 residues. Germline lookup yields CDR1 SGHVS and CDR2 FQNEAQ. With V trimmed by 5 bases and J by 2 bases, 4 bases remained unmatched. The sample belongs to a study of blood T cell repertoires in COVID-19. For the study at large: The analysed material was cDNA or gDNA that came from T cells, B-cell-depleted T cells, or PBMCs.

The sequence derives from a woman between 45 and 65 years old with acute or convalescent COVID-19. Sequencing used peripheral blood. This chain connects TRBV7-8 to TRBJ2-3; 7 bases map to TRBD1. In DNA form, the CDR3 reads TGTGCCAGCAGCCAAGGGACAGACACAGATACGCAGTATTTT. This sequence encodes CASSQGTDTDTQYF.